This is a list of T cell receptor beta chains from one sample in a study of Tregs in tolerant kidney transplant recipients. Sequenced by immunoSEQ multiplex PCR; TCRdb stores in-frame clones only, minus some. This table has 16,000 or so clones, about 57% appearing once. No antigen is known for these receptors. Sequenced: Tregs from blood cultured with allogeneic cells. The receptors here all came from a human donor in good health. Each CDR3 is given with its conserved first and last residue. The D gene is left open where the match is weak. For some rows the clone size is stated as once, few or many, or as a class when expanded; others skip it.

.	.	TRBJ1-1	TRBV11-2	TGTGCCAGCACCGGGACACCCAAGACTCACACTGAAGCTTTCTTT	CASTGTPKTHTEAFF
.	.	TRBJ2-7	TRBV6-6	TGTGCCAGCAGCTTCGGACGATCCTACGAGCAGTACTTC	CASSFGRSYEQYF
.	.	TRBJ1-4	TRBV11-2	TGTGCCAGCAGCTTAACGGCAGGGAATGAAAAACTGTTTTTT	CASSLTAGNEKLFF
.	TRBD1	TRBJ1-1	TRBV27	TGTGCCAGCAGAGGACAGGGGTGGGGGAACACTGAAGCTTTCTTT	CASRGQGWGNTEAFF
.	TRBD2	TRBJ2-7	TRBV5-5	TGTGCCAGCAGCCCCGGACTAGTCGCCTACGAGCAGTACTTC	CASSPGLVAYEQYF
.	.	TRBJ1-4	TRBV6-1	TGTGCCGGGGGGGACTTCATAGAGTTTTTT	CAGGDFIEFF
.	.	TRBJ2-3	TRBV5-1	TGCGCCAGCAGCTTGGCCGTGACGGGAGATACGCAGTATTTT	CASSLAVTGDTQYF
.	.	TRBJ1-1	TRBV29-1	TGCAGCGTCGCCCCGGGACTGAACACTGAAGCTTTCTTT	CSVAPGLNTEAFF
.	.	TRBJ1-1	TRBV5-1	TGCGCCAGCAGATATCTCGGCAGGGAAGGGCACATGAACACTGAAGCTTTCTTT	CASRYLGREGHMNTEAFF
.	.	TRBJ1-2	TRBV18	TGTGCCAGCTCACCACAAGAGCACTATGGCTACACCTTC	CASSPQEHYGYTF
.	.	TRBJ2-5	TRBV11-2	TGTGCCAGCAGGGACCCCGGGGGGACCCAGTACTTC	CASRDPGGTQYF
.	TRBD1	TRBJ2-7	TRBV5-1	TGCGCCAGCAGCTCCCCCGGGACAGCGATCTACGAGCAGTACTTC	CASSSPGTAIYEQYF
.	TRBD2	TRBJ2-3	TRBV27	TGTGCCAGCAGTCAACTAGCGGGGAGCACAGATACGCAGTATTTT	CASSQLAGSTDTQYF
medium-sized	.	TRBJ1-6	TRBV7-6	TGTGCCAGCAGCCCCCAGGCCCGGGGGGCCAATTCACCCCTCCACTTT	CASSPQARGANSPLHF
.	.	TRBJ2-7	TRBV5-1	TGCGCCAGCAGCTTGCCCTCCGACGAGCAGTACTTC	CASSLPSDEQYF
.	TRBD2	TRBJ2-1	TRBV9	TGTGCCAGCAGCGTAGCTCCGGGAGGGAATGAGCAGTTCTTC	CASSVAPGGNEQFF
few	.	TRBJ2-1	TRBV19	TGTGCCAGTAGAACAAACAGGTTAGGGAATGAGCAGTTCTTC	CASRTNRLGNEQFF
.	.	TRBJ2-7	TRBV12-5	TGTGCTAGTGGTTTGACCCTCGGCAGGTTGAAGGACGAGCAGTACTTC	CASGLTLGRLKDEQYF
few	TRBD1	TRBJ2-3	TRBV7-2	TGTGCCAGCAGCTTAGGAGGGACAGGAGCCTCAGATACGCAGTATTTT	CASSLGGTGASDTQYF
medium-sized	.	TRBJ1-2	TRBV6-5	TGTGCCAGCAGTTACTCGAGGCAGCCTAACTATGGCTACACCTTC	CASSYSRQPNYGYTF
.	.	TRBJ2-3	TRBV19	TGTGCCAGTAGTATATATGGGCCAAGGGGCACAGATACGCAGTATTTT	CASSIYGPRGTDTQYF
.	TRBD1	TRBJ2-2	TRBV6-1	TGTGCCAGCAAGGGACAGGCGCACACCGGGGAGCTGTTTTTT	CASKGQAHTGELFF
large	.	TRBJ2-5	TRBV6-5	TGTGCCAGCCGTCGCGGCCCAAAGGAGACCCAGTACTTC	CASRRGPKETQYF
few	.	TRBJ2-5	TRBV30	TGTGCCTGGAGTGCCAGAAGGGGAGAGACCCAGTACTTC	CAWSARRGETQYF